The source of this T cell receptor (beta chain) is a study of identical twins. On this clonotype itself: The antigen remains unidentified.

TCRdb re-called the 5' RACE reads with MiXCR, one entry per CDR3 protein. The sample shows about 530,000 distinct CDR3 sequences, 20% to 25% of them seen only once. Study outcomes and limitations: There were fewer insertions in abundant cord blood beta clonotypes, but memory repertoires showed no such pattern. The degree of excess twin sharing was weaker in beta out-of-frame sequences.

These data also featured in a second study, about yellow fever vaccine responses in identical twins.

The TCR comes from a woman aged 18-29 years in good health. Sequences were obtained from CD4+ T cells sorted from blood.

CDR3 in DNA: TGTGCCAGCAGCCAAGGGCGGACAATTGAGCAGTTCTTC. Translated: CASSQGRTIEQFF. The V call is TRBV14, the J call TRBJ2-1; perhaps TRBD1 as D (5 bases). The CDR3 runs to 13 residues. The germline V gene has CDR1 SGHDN and CDR2 FVKESK. The germline V and J ends were trimmed by 1 base and 9 bases, with 10 bases remaining between them.